This passage covers 24 T cell receptor beta chains from one sample sequenced in a study of brain T cells in children with intractable seizures (dated by TCRdb to the early 2020s). What this sample's time point label stands for: resected brain tissue, or blood drawn just prior to surgery. Library method: the immunoSEQ multiplex PCR assay. Imported from immuneACCESS, the table was reduced by TCRdb to in-frame sequences with V and J called. These copies leave out some clones; in studies compared against another copy, an unresolved V gene accounts for under half, and the cause of the remainder is not known. A total of approximately 40,000 clones appear in this sample, around nine tenths of them only once. Approximately 6.8% of the sample rests with the top ten. Sequenced here: peripheral blood, sampled at surgery. These receptors came from a girl aged 2-10 years with tuberous sclerosis and intractable seizures.

The chain couples TRBV27 to TRBJ1-3; 7 nucleotides match TRBD1. The trim removed 0 bases at V and 4 bases at J, leaving 6 bases unmatched. CDR1 and CDR2 (germline): MNHEY, SMNVEV (reference sequence). The CDR3 spans 16 residues. CDR3 nucleotide sequence: TGTGCCAGCAGTTTATCTTCAACAGGGGACGGAAACACCATATATTTT. Translating gives CASSLSSTGDGNTIYF.

The chain recombines TRBV3-1 (or the pseudogene TRBV3-2) with TRBJ2-4; no clear D gene. From germline, CDR1 is LGHDT and CDR2 YNNKEL (reference sequence). Trimming pared 4 bases from V and 5 bases from J, leaving 12 bases between. The CDR3 runs 14 residues. In DNA, the CDR3 is TGTGCCAGCAGCCTAACGGTCAATCAAAACATTCAGTACTTC. This encodes CASSLTVNQNIQYF.

The V call is TRBV6-1, the J call TRBJ2-4, with 10 bases fitting TRBD1. The CDR3 is made up of 20 amino acids. Trimming removed 1 base from V and 0 bases from J; junction bases left unmatched: 12. CDR1 is MNHNS and CDR2 is SASEGT in the germline V gene. The CDR3 loop reads CASSEEKWGQGLLAKNIQYF. In DNA, the CDR3 is TGTGCCAGCAGTGAAGAAAAGTGGGGACAGGGGCTTTTAGCCAAAAACATTCAGTACTTC.

The rearrangement uses TRBV14 and TRBJ2-5; 12 bases are shared with TRBD2. The CDR3 consists of 17 residues. The J segment lost 7 bases and the V segment lost 1 base, leaving 10 bases of the junction unmatched. From germline, CDR1 is SGHDN and CDR2 FVKESK. CDR3 region: CASSQGRLTSGGMTQYF. Written as DNA, the CDR3 is TGTGCCAGCAGCCAAGGAAGGTTGACTAGCGGGGGAATGACCCAGTACTTC. The full variable domain, in which reference TRBV14 and TRBJ2-5 provide the parts outside the CDR3, is EAGVTQFPSHSVIEKGQTVTLRCDPISGHDNLYWYRRVMGKEIKFLLHFVKESKQDESGMPNNRFLAERTGGTYSTLKVQPAELEDSGVYFCASSQGRLTSGGMTQYFGPGTRLLVL.

The V and J genes are TRBV28 and TRBJ2-6, with D perhaps matching TRBD1 (6 bases). In germline, CDR1 is MDHEN, CDR2 SYDVKM. This CDR3 contains 15 residues. Trimming took 6 bases from V and 1 from J, leaving 10 bases between them. The CDR3 region has the DNA TGTGCCAGCAGCACAGGGCGTTCTGGGGCCAACGTCCTGACTTTC. Residues: CASSTGRSGANVLTF.

The chain recombines TRBV7-3 with TRBJ2-4; D not certain. Germline CDR1 and CDR2: SGHTA and FQGTGA. V gave up 3 bases and J gave up 5 bases, with 14 bases separating them. This CDR3 is built from 15 residues. In nucleotides, the CDR3 is TGTGCCAGCAGCTTTTCACCGTCGAAAGAAAACATTCAGTACTTC. Amino acids: CASSFSPSKENIQYF.

V is TRBV7-2 and J is TRBJ1-1, with D hard to call. CDR1 and CDR2 (germline): SGHTA, FQGNSA. The CDR3 is 15 amino acids. V was cut by 6 bases and J by 1 base, with 15 bases left in between. The CDR3 sequence is CASSSGRAGNTEAFF. The DNA for the CDR3 is TGTGCCAGCAGTTCTGGGAGGGCGGGGAACACTGAAGCTTTCTTT.

V usage is TRBV27 and J usage is TRBJ1-4; weak D call: TRBD1 (5 bases). CDR1 and CDR2 (germline): MNHEY, SMNVEV (reference sequence). Trimming pared 8 bases from V and 0 bases from J, leaving 13 bases between. This CDR3 spans 15 amino acids. The CDR3 reads CASGGNSATNEKLFF. For the CDR3, the DNA is TGTGCCAGCGGGGGGAACAGTGCAACTAATGAAAAACTGTTTTTT.

The gene calls are TRBV6-5 and TRBJ1-2, with TRBD1 matching over 8 bases. Germline loops: CDR1 MNHEY, CDR2 SVGAGI. J lost 7 bases, V lost 2 bases, and 9 bases had no gene match. CDR3 length equals 15 residues. CDR3 loop: CASSYRARQGSGYTF. In DNA, the CDR3 is TGTGCCAGCAGTTACCGGGCCAGACAGGGGTCTGGCTACACCTTC.

This clone was counted between two and nine times. The rearrangement links TRBV27 to TRBJ2-1; D is possibly TRBD2 (5 bases). V lost 8 bases and J lost 3, with 14 bases in between. The CDR3 extends over 14 amino acids. The germline V gene encodes CDR1 MNHEY and CDR2 SMNVEV (reference sequence). The CDR3 DNA follows: TGTGCCAGCTCAATTAGCGAATACTACAATGAGCAGTTCTTC. Its translation: CASSISEYYNEQFF.

The chain couples TRBV15 to TRBJ2-2; D is unclear. V shed 3 bases and J shed 7 bases, with 12 bases lying between them. This CDR3 has 14 amino acids. Germline lookup yields CDR1 LNHNV and CDR2 YYDKDF (reference sequence). The CDR3 reads CATSRVLTDGELFF. The CDR3 DNA follows: TGTGCCACCAGCAGGGTTCTTACGGACGGGGAGCTGTTTTTT.

The CDR3 reads CASSFLGTDYTF. The CDR3 DNA reads TGTGCCAGCAGCTTTTTGGGGACAGACTACACCTTC. The chain combines TRBV7-9 with TRBJ1-2; 7 bases are shared with TRBD1. Trimming cost V 3 bases and J 10 bases; bases outside gene matches: 5. Germline values: CDR1 SEHNR, CDR2 FQNEAQ (reference sequence). CDR3 size: 12 residues.

The CDR3 loop reads CASSHWTRPWPQHF. CDR3 bases: TGTGCCAGCTCCCACTGGACACGACCGTGGCCCCAGCATTTT. The rearrangement links TRBV18 to TRBJ1-5; perhaps TRBD1 as D (5 bases). CDR3 length: 14 amino acids. Germline values: CDR1 KGHSH, CDR2 LQKENI. V was pared by 6 bases and J by 9 bases, with 18 bases between. Supplemented by reference TRBV18 and TRBJ1-5, the full variable domain reads NAGVMQNPRHLVRRRGQEARLRCSPMKGHSHVYWYRQLPEEGLKFMVYLQKENIIDESGMPKERFSAEFPKEGPSILRIQQVVRGDSAAYFCASSHWTRPWPQHFGDGTRLSIL.

This sequence joins TRBV6-5 and TRBJ1-2; TRBD1 is a possible D gene (6 bases). Trimming stripped 6 bases from V and 0 bases from J, with 14 bases between. The germline gives CDR1 MNHEY, CDR2 SVGAGI. The CDR3 loop spans 15 amino acids. The CDR3 DNA is TGTGCCAGCAGGTGGCGGGGGGCGACTAACTATGGCTACACCTTC. Its protein product is CASRWRGATNYGYTF.

The chain couples TRBV21-1 to TRBJ1-5. TRBV21-1 is deemed a pseudogene. This CDR3 is built from 15 residues. The CDR3 DNA reads TGTGCCAGCAGCAAAGAAGAAATCGGTTGTCAGCCCCAGCATTTT. Its protein is CASSKEEIGCQPQHF.

This clone was seen only once. V and J are TRBV18 and TRBJ2-5; weak D call: TRBD2 (6 bases). Germline lookup yields CDR1 KGHSH and CDR2 LQKENI. The CDR3 has 16 residues. V was clipped by 1 base and J by 1 base, with 13 bases between them. CDR3 coding DNA: TGTGCCAGCTCACCACAATCGGGCGGGGTCCAAGAGACCCAGTACTTC. Translation gives CASSPQSGGVQETQYF. Drawing the rest from reference TRBV18 and TRBJ2-5, the complete variable domain is NAGVMQNPRHLVRRRGQEARLRCSPMKGHSHVYWYRQLPEEGLKFMVYLQKENIIDESGMPKERFSAEFPKEGPSILRIQQVVRGDSAAYFCASSPQSGGVQETQYFGPGTRLLVL.

This chain links TRBV18 with TRBJ2-1; D ambiguous. The germline V and J ends were trimmed by 1 base and 0 bases, with 13 bases remaining between them. This CDR3 spans 17 amino acids. Germline CDR1 is KGHSH and CDR2 is LQKENI. CDR3 in amino acids: CASSPREDKNSYNEQFF. The CDR3 DNA reads as TGTGCCAGCTCACCACGCGAAGACAAGAACTCCTACAATGAGCAGTTCTTC.

This clone was found once. The chain couples TRBV3-1 (or the pseudogene TRBV3-2) to TRBJ1-6; no clear D gene. Trimming left V 5 bases short and J 0 bases short, with 17 bases between. From germline, CDR1 is LGHDT and CDR2 YNNKEL (reference sequence). This CDR3 comprises 18 residues. For the CDR3, the DNA is TGTGCCAGCAGCAGGTCTATTAAAGTCAGCTCCTATAATTCACCCCTCCACTTT. Translation gives CASSRSIKVSSYNSPLHF.

This sequence joins TRBV18 and TRBJ1-2; 9 positions agree with TRBD1. V lost 2 bases, J lost 8 bases, and 9 bases stayed unmatched. The CDR3 covers 15 residues. CDR1 is KGHSH, CDR2 LQKENI, per germline. The chain's CDR3 is CASSPYRGLWSGYTF. DNA for the CDR3: TGTGCCAGCTCACCATACAGGGGGCTTTGGTCCGGCTACACCTTC. The full variable domain, rest sourced from reference TRBV18 and TRBJ1-2, is NAGVMQNPRHLVRRRGQEARLRCSPMKGHSHVYWYRQLPEEGLKFMVYLQKENIIDESGMPKERFSAEFPKEGPSILRIQQVVRGDSAAYFCASSPYRGLWSGYTFGSGTRLTVV.

V is TRBV7-9 and J is TRBJ1-2; no reliable D call. The CDR3 loop spans 13 amino acids. The V gene lost 4 bases and the J gene lost 3 bases, with 9 bases spanning the gap. Germline V gene sequence: CDR1 SEHNR, CDR2 FQNEAQ (reference sequence). The CDR3 coding sequence is TGTGCCAGCAGCTCTCCCCAGGACTATGGCTACACCTTC. Translating it yields CASSSPQDYGYTF.

This clone was found once. The V call is TRBV20-1, the J call TRBJ2-3; the D is unclear. The CDR3 contains 11 residues. Germline V gene data show CDR1 as DFQATT and CDR2 as SNEGSKA (reference sequence). The V end lost 3 bases, the J end lost 7 bases, and 8 bases lay between the germline ends. The CDR3 DNA reads as TGCAGTGCTAGGGACGGTTATACGCAGTATTTT. This encodes CSARDGYTQYF.

The chain has TRBV3-1 (or the pseudogene TRBV3-2) and TRBJ1-2, with TRBD1 matching 10 bases. V lost 0 bases, J lost 6 bases, and 10 bases stayed unmatched. CDR3 size: 17 residues. Germline-derived CDR1 and CDR2 are LGHDT and YNNKEL (reference sequence). CDR3 in DNA: TGTGCCAGCAGCCAAGACCGTAGACAGGGGGCGCCTCATGGCTACACCTTC. It specifies CASSQDRRQGAPHGYTF.

The rearrangement uses TRBV6-5 and TRBJ1-3, with unresolved D. V dropped 6 bases and J dropped 2 bases, with 5 bases sitting between them. This CDR3 comprises 12 residues. Germline V gives CDR1 MNHEY, CDR2 SVGAGI. CDR3 sequence: CASRGTGNTIYF. As DNA, the CDR3 is TGTGCCAGCAGGGGTACTGGAAACACCATATATTTT.

This clone was found once. CDR3 sequence reads: CASSPTRGANGYTF. In DNA form, the CDR3 reads TGTGCCAGCAGCCCAACTAGGGGGGCTAATGGCTACACCTTC. The chain carries TRBV7-9 and TRBJ1-2; perhaps TRBD1 as D (6 bases). The CDR3 consists of 14 residues. With 5 bases removed from V and 6 bases from J, the gap between germline ends came to 16 bases. Germline V gene sequence: CDR1 SEHNR, CDR2 FQNEAQ (reference sequence).